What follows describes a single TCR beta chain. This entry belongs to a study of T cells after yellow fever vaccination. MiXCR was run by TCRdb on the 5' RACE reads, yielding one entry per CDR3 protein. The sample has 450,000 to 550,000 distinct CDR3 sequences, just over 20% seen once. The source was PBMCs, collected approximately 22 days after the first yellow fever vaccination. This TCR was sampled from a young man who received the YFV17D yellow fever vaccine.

The CDR3 protein is CSARQWAQHF. CDR3 in DNA: TGCAGTGCTAGACAATGGGCCCAGCATTTT. V and J are TRBV20-1 and TRBJ1-5; D gene ambiguous. CDR3 size: 10 residues. The germline CDR1 and CDR2 sequences are DFQATT and SNEGSKA (reference sequence). Trimming removed 2 bases at V and 11 bases at J, with 7 bases between.